This T cell receptor beta chain was identified during a study of shared clonotypes between healthy human individuals. Broader study findings: Larger estimated richness was generally seen in naive subsets than in memory subsets. Against clonotypes common to all four donors, non-shared ones had lower generation probabilities. The represented genetic and exposure-history diversity was limited by the small number of donors.

Trimming removed 9 bases from V and 2 bases from J; junction bases left unmatched: 1. The CDR3 has 12 amino acids. CDR1 and CDR2 (germline): LNHDA, SQIVND (reference sequence). In replicate PCRs of sorted subsets, around 200 ng DNA, about 30,000 T cell genomes, was used. Produced via immunoSEQ multiplex PCR; TCRdb's table is partial and in-frame only. The sample lists 2 million to 2.5 million clones; over 90% were seen once. With regard to this clone: Antigen specificity is unknown.

The specimen sequenced was naive CD4+ T cells from PBMCs. Subset indicated: CD45RA+ positively selected. This sequence originates from a young man in good health. Some clones in this sample may be carry-over from other donors' samples. The chain joins TRBV19 to TRBJ1-3, with TRBD1 matching over 7 bases. The DNA of the CDR3 is TGTGCCAGCGGGACAGCTGGAAACACCATATATTTT. Residues: CASGTAGNTIYF.